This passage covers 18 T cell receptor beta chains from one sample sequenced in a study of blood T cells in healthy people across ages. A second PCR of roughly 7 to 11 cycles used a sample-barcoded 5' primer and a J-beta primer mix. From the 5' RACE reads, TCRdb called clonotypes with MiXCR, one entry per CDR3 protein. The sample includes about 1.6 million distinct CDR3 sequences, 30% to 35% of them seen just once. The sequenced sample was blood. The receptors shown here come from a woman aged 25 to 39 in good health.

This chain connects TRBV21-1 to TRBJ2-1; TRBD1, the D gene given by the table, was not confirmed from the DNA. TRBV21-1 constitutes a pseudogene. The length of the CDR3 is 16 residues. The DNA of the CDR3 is TGTGCCAGCAGCAAATGTGTGGCAGGGGGCTTCAATGAGCAGTTCTTC. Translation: CASSKCVAGGFNEQFF.

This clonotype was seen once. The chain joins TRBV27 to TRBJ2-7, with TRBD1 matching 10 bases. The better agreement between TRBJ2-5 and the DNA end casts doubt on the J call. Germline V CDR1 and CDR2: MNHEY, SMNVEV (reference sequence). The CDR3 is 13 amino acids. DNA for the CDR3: TGTGCCAGCGCGCAGGGACAGGGGAGGACCCAGTACTTC. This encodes CASAQGQGRTQYF.

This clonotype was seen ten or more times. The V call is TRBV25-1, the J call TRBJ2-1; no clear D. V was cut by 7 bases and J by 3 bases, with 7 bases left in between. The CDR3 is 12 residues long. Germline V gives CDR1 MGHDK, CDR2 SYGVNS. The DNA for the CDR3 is TGTGCCAGCACCCGAGGCTACAATGAGCAGTTCTTC. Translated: CASTRGYNEQFF.

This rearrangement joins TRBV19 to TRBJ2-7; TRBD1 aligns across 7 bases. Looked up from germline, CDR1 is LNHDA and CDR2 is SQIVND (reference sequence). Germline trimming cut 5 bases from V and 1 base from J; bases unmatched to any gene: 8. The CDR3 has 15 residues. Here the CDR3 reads CASSLDGTASYEQYF. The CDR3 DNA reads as TGTGCCAGTAGTTTGGACGGGACAGCTTCCTACGAGCAGTACTTC.

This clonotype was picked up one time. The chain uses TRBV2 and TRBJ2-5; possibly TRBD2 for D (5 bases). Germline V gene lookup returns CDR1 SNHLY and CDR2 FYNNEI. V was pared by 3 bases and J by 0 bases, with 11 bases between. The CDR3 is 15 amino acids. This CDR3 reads CASSEEVAYQETQYF. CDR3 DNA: TGTGCCAGCAGTGAGGAGGTGGCGTACCAAGAGACCCAGTACTTC.

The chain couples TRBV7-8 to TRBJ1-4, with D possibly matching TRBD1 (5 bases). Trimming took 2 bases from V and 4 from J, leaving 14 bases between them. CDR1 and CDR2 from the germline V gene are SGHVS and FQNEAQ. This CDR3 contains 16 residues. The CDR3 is CASSLNTGLRNEKLFF. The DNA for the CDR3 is TGTGCCAGCAGCTTAAACACAGGCCTACGTAATGAAAAACTGTTTTTT.

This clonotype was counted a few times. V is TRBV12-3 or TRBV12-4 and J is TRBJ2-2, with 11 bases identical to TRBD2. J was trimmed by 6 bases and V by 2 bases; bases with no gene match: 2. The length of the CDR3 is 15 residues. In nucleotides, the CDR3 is TGTGCCAGCAGTTTACTAGCGGGGGGATCCGGGGAGCTGTTTTTT. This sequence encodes CASSLLAGGSGELFF.

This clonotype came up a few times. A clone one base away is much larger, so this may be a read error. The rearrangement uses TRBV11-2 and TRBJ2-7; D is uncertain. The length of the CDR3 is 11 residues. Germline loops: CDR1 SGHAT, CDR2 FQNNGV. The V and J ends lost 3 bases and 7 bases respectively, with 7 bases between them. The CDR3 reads CASSFGWEQYF. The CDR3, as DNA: TGTGCCAGCAGCTTTGGGTGGGAGCAGTACTTC.

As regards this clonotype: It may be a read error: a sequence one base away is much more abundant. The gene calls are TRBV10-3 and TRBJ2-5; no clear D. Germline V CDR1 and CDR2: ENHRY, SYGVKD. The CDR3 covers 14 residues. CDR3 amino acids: CAISDPVSQGTQYF. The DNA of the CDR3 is TGTGCCATCAGTGATCCGGTCTCCCAAGGGACCCAGTACTTC.

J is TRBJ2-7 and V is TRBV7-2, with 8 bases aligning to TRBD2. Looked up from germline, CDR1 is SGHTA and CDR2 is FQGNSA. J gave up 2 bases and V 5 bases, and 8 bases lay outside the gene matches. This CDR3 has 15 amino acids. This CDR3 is CASSPRPGGPYEQYF. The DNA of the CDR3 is TGTGCCAGCAGCCCCAGACCGGGGGGGCCCTACGAGCAGTACTTC.

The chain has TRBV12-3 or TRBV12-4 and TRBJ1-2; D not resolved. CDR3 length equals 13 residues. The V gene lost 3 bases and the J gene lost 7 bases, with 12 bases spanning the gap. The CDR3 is CASSFKGAAGYTF. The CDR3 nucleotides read TGTGCCAGCAGTTTTAAGGGTGCCGCTGGCTACACCTTC.

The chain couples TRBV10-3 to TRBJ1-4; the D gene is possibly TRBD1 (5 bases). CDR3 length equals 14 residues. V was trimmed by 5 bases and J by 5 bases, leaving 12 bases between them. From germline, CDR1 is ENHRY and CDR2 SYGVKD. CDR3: CAISSGRKNEKLFF. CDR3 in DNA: TGTGCCATCAGTTCGGGACGGAAGAATGAAAAACTGTTTTTT.

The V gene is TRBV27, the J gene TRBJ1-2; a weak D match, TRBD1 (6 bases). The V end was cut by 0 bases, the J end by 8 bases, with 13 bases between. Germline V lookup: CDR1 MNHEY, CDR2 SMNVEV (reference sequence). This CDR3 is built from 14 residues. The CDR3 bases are TGTGCCAGCAGTTTATCCCTTACAGGGTCGGGCTACACCTTC. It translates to CASSLSLTGSGYTF.

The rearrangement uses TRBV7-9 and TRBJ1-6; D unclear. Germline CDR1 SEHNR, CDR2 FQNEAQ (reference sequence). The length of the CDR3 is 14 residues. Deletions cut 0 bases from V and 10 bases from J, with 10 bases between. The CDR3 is CASSLAQFGSPLHF. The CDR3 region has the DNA TGTGCCAGCAGCTTAGCACAATTTGGCTCACCCCTCCACTTT.

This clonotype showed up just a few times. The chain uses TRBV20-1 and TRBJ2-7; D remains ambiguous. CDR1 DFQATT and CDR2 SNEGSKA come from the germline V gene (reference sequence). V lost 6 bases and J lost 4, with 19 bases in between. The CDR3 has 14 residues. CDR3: CSATPGPQRYEQYF. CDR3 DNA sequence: TGCAGTGCCACACCGGGCCCTCAAAGGTACGAGCAGTACTTC.

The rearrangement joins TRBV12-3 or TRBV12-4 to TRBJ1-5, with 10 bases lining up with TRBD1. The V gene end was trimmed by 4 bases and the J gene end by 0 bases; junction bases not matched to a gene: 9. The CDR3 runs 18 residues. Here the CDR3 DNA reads TGTGCCAGCAGTTCCCGGACAGGGGGGCCCTATAGCAATCAGCCCCAGCATTTT. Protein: CASSSRTGGPYSNQPQHF.

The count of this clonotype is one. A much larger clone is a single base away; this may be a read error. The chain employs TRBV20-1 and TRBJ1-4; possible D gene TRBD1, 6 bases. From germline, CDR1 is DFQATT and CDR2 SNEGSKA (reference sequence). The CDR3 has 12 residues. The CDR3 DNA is TGCAGTGTCGCAGGGGCAGGTGAAAAACGGTTTTTT. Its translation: CSVAGAGEKRFF.

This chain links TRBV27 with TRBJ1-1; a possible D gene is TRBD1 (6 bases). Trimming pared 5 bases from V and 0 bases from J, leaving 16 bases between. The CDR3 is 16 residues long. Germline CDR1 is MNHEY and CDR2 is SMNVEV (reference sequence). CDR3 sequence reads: CASSKFMGGLNTEAFF. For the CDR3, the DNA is TGTGCCAGCAGTAAGTTTATGGGGGGCTTGAACACTGAAGCTTTCTTT.